This section outlines one T cell receptor (beta chain) sequence together with its context. The antigen remains undetermined. The CDR3 has 12 residues. The V end was cut by 2 bases, the J end by 3 bases, with 4 bases between. Before sequencing took place, the ViraFEST assay used viral peptide pools to expand antigen-specific CD4+ T cells. Cells that had been cultured for roughly 9 days were the source of isolated CD4+ T cells. Vaccinees lacked prior SARS-CoV-2 infection and tested negative for nucleocapsid antibodies. IL-2 at about 10 IU/ml and peptides at 8 to 10 ug/ml were added to cultured PBMC, around 2 million per well. These data are taken from a study of vaccination effects on CD4 cells after COVID-19. TCRdb keeps only in-frame clones here, not all; method: immunoSEQ multiplex PCR. Of about 55,000 clones listed, approximately 70% are singletons.

The chain uses TRBV12-3 or TRBV12-4 and TRBJ1-2; D is uncertain. The sequencing here drew on CD4+ T cells from PBMCs cultured with SARS-CoV-2 spike peptides, taken before COVID-19 vaccination. This TCR derives from a human donor who received a COVID-19 vaccine. CDR3 sequence (DNA): TGTGCCAGCAGTTTAATGTACTATGGCTACACCTTC. This translates into CASSLMYYGYTF.